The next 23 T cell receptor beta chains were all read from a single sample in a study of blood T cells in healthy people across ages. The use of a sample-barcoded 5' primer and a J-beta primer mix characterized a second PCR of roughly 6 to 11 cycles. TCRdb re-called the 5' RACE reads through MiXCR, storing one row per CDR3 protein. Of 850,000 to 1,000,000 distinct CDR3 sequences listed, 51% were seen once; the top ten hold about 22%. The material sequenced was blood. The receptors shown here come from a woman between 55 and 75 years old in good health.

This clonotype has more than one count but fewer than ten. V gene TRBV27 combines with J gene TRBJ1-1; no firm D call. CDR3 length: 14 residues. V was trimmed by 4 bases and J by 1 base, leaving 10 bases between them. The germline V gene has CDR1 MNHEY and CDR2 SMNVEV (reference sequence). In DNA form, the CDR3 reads TGTGCCAGCAGTTGGCGGGATACGAACACTGAAGCTTTCTTT. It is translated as CASSWRDTNTEAFF.

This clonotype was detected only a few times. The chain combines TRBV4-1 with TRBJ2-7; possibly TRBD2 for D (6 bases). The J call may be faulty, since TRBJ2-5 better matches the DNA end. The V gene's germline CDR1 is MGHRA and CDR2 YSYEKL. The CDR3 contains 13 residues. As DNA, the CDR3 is TGCGCCAGCAGCCAATTTGGGGGGATGACCCAGTACTTC. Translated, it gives CASSQFGGMTQYF.

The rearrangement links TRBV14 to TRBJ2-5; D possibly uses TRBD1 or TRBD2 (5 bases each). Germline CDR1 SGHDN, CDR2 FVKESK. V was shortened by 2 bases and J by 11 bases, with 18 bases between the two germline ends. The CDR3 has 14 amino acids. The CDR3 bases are TGTGCCAGCAGCCAATACGTCCGGGACGGGGAGCAGTACTTC. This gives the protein CASSQYVRDGEQYF.

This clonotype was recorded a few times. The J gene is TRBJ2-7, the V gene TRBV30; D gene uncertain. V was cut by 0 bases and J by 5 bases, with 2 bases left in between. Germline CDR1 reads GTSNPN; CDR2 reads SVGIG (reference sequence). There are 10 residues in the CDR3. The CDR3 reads CAWSVNEQYF. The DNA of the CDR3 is TGTGCCTGGAGTGTAAACGAGCAGTACTTC.

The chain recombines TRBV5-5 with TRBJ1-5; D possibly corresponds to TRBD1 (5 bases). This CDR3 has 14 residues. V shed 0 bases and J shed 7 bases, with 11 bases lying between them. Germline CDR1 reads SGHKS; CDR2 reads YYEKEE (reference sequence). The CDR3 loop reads CASSLAPQGQPQHF. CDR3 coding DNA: TGTGCCAGCAGCTTGGCCCCGCAGGGACAGCCCCAGCATTTT. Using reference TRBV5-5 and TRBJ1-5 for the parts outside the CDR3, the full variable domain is DAGVTQSPTHLIKTRGQQVTLRCSPISGHKSVSWYQQVLGQGPQFIFQYYEKEERGRGNFPDRFSARQFPNYSSELNVNALLLGDSALYLCASSLAPQGQPQHFGDGTRLSIL.

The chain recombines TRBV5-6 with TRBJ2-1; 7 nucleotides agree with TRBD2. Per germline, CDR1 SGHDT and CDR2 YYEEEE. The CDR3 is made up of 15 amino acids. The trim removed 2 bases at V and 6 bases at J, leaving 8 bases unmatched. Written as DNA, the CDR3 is TGTGCCAGCAGCTTTGATTTGCGGGAGAGCAATGAGCAGTTCTTC. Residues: CASSFDLRESNEQFF. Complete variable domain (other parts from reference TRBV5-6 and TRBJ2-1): DAGVTQSPTHLIKTRGQQVTLRCSPKSGHDTVSWYQQALGQGPQFIFQYYEEEERQRGNFPDRFSGHQFPNYSSELNVNALLLGDSALYLCASSFDLRESNEQFFGPGTRLTVL.

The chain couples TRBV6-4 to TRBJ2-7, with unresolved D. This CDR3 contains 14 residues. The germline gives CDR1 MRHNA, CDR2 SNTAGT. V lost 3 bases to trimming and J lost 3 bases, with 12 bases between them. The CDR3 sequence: CASSECYLLYEQYF. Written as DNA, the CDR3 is TGTGCCAGCAGTGAATGTTACCTTCTCTACGAGCAGTACTTC.

The CDR3 nucleotides are TGTGCCAGCAGTTACGCCCGGGGGACAGTAGAGGAAAAACTGTTTTTT. Encoded protein: CASSYARGTVEEKLFF. This chain links TRBV6-2 or TRBV6-3 with TRBJ1-4; 7 positions match TRBD1. This CDR3 contains 16 residues. The germline V gene encodes CDR1 MNHEY and CDR2 SVGEGT. V lost 2 bases and J lost 8; bases outside the gene matches: 11.

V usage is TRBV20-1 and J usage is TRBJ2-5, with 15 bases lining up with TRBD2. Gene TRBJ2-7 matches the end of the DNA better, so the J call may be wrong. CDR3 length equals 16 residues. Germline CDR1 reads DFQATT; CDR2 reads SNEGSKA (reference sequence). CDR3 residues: CSAPRGLAGGPREQYF. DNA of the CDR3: TGCAGTGCCCCCCGCGGACTAGCGGGAGGGCCGCGCGAGCAGTACTTC.

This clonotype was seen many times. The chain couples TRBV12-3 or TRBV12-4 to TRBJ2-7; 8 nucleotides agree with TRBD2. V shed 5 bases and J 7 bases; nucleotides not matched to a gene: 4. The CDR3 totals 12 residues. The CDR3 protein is CASSRTSREQYF. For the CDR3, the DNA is TGTGCCAGCAGTAGGACTAGCAGGGAGCAGTACTTC.

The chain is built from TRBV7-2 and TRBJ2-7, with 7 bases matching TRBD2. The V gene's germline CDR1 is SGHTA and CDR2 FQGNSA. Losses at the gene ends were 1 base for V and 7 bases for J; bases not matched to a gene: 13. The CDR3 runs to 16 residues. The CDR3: CASSLGVGAGVREQYF. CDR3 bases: TGTGCCAGCAGCTTAGGGGTTGGGGCGGGAGTGAGGGAGCAGTACTTC.

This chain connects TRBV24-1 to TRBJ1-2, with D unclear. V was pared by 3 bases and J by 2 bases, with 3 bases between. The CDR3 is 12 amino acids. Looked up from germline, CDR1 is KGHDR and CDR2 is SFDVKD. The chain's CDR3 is CATSDVNYGYTF. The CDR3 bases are TGTGCCACCAGTGATGTAAACTATGGCTACACCTTC.

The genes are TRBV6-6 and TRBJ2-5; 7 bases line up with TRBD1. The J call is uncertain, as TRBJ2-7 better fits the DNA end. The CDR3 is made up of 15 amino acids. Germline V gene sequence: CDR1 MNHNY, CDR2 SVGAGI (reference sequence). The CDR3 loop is CASSYSGTEGYEQYF. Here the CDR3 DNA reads TGTGCCAGCAGTTACTCAGGGACAGAGGGCTACGAGCAGTACTTC.

In DNA, the CDR3 is TGTGCCAGCAGTAATACTCCGGGGAGGGGGCGGGGCAATCAGCCCCAGCATTTT. It encodes CASSNTPGRGRGNQPQHF. V and J are TRBV6-5 and TRBJ1-5, with TRBD1 identical over 7 bases. Germline V lookup: CDR1 MNHEY, CDR2 SVGAGI. This CDR3 has 18 residues. V lost 5 bases, J lost 2 bases, and 15 bases stayed unmatched.

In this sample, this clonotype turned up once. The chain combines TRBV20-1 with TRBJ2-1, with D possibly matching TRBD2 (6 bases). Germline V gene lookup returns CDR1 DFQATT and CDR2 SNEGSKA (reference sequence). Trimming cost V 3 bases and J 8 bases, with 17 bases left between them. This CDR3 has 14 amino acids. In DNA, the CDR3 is TGCAGTGCTAGTCTAGCGCCCCTTAGCTATGAGCAGTTCTTC. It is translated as CSASLAPLSYEQFF.

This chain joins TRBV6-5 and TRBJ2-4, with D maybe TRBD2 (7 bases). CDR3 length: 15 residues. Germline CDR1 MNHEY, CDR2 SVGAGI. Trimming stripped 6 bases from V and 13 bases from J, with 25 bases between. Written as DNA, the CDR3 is TGTGCCAGCAGCGCGGACGAAAAGGGGGGGAATGAGCAGTACTTC. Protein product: CASSADEKGGNEQYF.

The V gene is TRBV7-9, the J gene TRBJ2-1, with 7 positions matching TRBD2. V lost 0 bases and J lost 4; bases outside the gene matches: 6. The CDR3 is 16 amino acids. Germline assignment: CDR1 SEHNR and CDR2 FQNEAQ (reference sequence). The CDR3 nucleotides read TGTGCCAGCAGCTTAGCGCTAGCGGCCTCTTACAATGAGCAGTTCTTC. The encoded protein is CASSLALAASYNEQFF.

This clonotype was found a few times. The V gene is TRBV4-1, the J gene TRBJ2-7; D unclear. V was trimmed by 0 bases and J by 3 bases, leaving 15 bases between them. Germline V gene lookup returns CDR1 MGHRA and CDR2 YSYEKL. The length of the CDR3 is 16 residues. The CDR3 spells CASSQEQIAKGYEQYF. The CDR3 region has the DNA TGCGCCAGCAGCCAAGAACAAATAGCTAAGGGCTACGAGCAGTACTTC.

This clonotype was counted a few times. CDR3 in DNA: TGTGCCAGCAGCGTACAGGCCCGGAACACTGAAGCTTTCTTT. As protein: CASSVQARNTEAFF. J is TRBJ1-1 and V is TRBV11-2, with D possibly TRBD1 on 5 matching bases. Germline lookup yields CDR1 SGHAT and CDR2 FQNNGV. The ends were cut back, 5 bases at V and 1 base at J, with 11 bases in the middle. The CDR3 runs to 14 residues.

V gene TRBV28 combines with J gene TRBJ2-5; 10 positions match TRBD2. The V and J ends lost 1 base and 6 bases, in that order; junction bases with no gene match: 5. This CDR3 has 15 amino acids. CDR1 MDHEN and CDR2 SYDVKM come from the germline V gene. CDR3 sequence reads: CASSLLDSGRKTQYF. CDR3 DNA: TGTGCCAGCAGTTTATTGGATAGCGGGAGGAAGACCCAGTACTTC.

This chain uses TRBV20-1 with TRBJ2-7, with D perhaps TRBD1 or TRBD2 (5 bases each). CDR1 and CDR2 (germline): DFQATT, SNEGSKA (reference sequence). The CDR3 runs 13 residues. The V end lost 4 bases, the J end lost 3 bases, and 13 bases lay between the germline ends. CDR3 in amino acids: CSANPGAYYEQYF. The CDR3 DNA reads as TGCAGTGCTAATCCCGGGGCGTACTACGAGCAGTACTTC.

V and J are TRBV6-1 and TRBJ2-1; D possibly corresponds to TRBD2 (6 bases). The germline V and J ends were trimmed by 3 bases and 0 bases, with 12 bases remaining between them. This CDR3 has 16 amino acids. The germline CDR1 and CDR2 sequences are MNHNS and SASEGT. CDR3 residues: CASSDRGSPSYNEQFF. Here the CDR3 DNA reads TGTGCCAGCAGTGATCGGGGGTCTCCCTCCTACAATGAGCAGTTCTTC.

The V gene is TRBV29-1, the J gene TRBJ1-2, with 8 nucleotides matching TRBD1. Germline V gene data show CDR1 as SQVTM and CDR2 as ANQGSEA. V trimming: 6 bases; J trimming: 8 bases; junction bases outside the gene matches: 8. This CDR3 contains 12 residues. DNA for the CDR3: TGCAGCGTCACAGACAGGGGAGACGGCTACACCTTC. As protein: CSVTDRGDGYTF.